This paragraph reports one T cell receptor beta chain. Its target is not known. These data originate in a study of CD8 T cells in Susac syndrome. Regarding the study as a whole: That the number of individuals in its TCR sequencing and HLA analysis was relatively small was acknowledged by the study.

The RNA input was about 0.45 to 1 ug, and it was reverse transcribed with random hexamers. Across 54 Vbeta and 13 Jbeta, TCR beta CDR3 was amplified with immunoSEQ multiplex PCR. TCRdb re-called the immunoSEQ multiplex PCR reads with MiXCR, one entry per CDR3 protein. The sample holds about 140,000 distinct CDR3 sequences; about 94% are singletons and the top ten take approximately 0.27%. In contrast to the negatively isolated CD8+ and CD4+ T cells, TEMRA cells were FACS-enriched. This TCR derives from a human donor in good health. Source material: CD8+ T cells from PBMCs.

CDR3 nucleotides: TGTGCCAGTACCTCCGGGACAGTCCCCGAGTTTGAAGCTTTCTTT. It translates to CASTSGTVPEFEAFF. V gene TRBV19 combines with J gene TRBJ1-1, with 7 bases that match TRBD1. The CDR3 contains 15 residues. From germline, CDR1 is LNHDA and CDR2 SQIVND (reference sequence). After removal of 7 bases from V and 7 bases from J, the junction contained 15 bases not matched to a gene.